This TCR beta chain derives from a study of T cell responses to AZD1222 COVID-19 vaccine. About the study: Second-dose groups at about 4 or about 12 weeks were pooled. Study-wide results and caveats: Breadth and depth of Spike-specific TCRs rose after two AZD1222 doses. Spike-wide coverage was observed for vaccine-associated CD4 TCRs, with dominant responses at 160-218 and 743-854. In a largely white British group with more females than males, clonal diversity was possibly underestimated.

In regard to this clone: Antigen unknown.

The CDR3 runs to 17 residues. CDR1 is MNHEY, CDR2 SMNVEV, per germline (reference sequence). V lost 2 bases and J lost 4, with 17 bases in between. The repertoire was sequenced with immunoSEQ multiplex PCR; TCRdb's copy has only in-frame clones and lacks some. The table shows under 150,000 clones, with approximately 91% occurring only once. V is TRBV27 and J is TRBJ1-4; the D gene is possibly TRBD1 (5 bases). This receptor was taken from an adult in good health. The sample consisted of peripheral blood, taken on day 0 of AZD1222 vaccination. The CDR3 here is CASSLGSRQGGNEKLFF. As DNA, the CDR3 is TGTGCCAGCAGTTTAGGTTCGCGTCAGGGAGGTAATGAAAAACTGTTTTTT.